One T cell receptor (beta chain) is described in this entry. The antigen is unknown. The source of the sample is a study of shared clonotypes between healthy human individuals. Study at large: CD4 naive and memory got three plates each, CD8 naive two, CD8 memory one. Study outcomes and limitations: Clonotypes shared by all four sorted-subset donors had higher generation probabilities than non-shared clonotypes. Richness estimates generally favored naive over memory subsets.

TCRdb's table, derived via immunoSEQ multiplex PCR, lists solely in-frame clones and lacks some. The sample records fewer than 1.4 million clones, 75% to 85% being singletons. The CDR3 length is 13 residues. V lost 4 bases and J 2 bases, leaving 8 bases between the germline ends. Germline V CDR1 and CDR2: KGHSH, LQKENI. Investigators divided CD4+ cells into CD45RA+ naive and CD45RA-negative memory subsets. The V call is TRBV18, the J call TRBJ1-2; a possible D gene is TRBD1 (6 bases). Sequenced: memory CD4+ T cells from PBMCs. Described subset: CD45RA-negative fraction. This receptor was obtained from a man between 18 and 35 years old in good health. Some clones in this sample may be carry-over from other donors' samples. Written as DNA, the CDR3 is TGTGCCAGCTCACAGGGGGGGAACTATGGCTACACCTTC. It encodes CASSQGGNYGYTF. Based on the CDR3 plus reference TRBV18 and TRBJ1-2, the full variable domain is NAGVMQNPRHLVRRRGQEARLRCSPMKGHSHVYWYRQLPEEGLKFMVYLQKENIIDESGMPKERFSAEFPKEGPSILRIQQVVRGDSAAYFCASSQGGNYGYTFGSGTRLTVV.